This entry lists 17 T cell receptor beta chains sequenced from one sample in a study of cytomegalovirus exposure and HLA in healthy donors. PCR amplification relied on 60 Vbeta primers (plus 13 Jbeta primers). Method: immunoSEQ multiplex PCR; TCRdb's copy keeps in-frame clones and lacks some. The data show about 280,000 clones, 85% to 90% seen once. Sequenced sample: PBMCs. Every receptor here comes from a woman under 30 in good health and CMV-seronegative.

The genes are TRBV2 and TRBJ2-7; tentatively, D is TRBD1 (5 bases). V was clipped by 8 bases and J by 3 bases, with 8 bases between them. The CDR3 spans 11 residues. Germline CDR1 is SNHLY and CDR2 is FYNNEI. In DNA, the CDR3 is TGTGCCAGCCTTGACAGCTACGAGCAGTACTTC. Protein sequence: CASLDSYEQYF.

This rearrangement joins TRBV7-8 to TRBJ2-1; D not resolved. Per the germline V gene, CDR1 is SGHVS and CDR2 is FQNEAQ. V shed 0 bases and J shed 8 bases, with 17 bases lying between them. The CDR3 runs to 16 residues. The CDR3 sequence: CASSLAAGGVPDEQFF. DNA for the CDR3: TGTGCCAGCAGCTTAGCGGCAGGTGGCGTTCCGGATGAGCAGTTCTTC.

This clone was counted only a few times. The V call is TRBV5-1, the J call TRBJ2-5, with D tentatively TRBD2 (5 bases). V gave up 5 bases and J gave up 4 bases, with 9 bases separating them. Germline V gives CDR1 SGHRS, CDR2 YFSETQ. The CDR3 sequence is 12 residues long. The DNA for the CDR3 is TGCGCCAGCAGGACTAACACAGAGACCCAGTACTTC. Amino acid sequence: CASRTNTETQYF. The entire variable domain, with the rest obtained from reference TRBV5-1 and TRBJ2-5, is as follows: KAGVTQTPRYLIKTRGQQVTLSCSPISGHRSVSWYQQTPGQGLQFLFEYFSETQRNKGNFPGRFSGRQFSNSRSEMNVSTLELGDSALYLCASRTNTETQYFGPGTRLLVL.

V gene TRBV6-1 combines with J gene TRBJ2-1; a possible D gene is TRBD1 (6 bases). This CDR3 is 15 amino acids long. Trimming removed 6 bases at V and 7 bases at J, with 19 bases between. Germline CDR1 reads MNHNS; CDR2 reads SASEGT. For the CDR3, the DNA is TGTGCCAGCAGCTCTTCGAAGGCAGGGGCGAATGAGCAGTTCTTC. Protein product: CASSSSKAGANEQFF.

For the CDR3, the DNA is TGTGCCAGCAGTGAGGAACAGGGGGCGAGGTACGAGCAGTACTTC. Translating gives CASSEEQGARYEQYF. The chain employs TRBV6-1 and TRBJ2-7, with 9 bases lining up with TRBD1. Germline loops: CDR1 MNHNS, CDR2 SASEGT. With 3 bases clipped from V and 4 bases from J, the junction kept 7 bases outside the gene matches. The CDR3 consists of 15 residues.

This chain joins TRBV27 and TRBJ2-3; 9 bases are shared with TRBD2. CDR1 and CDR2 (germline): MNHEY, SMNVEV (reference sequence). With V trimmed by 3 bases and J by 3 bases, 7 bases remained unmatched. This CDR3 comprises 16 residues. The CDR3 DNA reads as TGTGCCAGCAGTTTTAGCGGGGGCGCCGGGACAGATACGCAGTATTTT. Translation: CASSFSGGAGTDTQYF.

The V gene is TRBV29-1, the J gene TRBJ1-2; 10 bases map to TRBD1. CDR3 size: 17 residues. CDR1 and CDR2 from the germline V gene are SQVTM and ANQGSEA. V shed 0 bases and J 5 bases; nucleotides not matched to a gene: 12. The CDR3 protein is CSVEDLSTGGADYGYTF. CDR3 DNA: TGCAGCGTTGAAGATCTATCGACAGGGGGCGCTGATTATGGCTACACCTTC.

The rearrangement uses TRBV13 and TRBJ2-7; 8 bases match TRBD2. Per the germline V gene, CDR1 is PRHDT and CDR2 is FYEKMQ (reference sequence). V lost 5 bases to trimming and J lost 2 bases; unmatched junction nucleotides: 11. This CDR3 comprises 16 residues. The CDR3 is CASSNSLGLAPYEQYF. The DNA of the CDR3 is TGTGCCAGCAGCAACTCTTTAGGACTAGCACCCTACGAGCAGTACTTC.

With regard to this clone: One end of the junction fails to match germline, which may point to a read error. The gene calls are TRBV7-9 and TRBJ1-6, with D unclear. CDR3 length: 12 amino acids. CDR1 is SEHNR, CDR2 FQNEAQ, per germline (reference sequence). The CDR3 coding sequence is TGTTCCAGCAGCTTCTCCAATTCACCCCTCCACTTT. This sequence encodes CSSSFSNSPLHF.

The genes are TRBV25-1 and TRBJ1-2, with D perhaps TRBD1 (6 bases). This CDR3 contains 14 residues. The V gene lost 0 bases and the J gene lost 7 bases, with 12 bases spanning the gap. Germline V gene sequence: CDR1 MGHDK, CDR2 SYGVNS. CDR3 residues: CASSEYRTERGYTF. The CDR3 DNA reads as TGTGCCAGCAGTGAATATAGGACAGAACGTGGCTACACCTTC.

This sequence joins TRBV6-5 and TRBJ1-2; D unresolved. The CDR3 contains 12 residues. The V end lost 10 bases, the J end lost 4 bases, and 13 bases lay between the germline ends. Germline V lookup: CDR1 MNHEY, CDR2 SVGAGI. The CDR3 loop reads CATSGFSYGYTF. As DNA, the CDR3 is TGTGCCACCTCCGGGTTTAGCTATGGCTACACCTTC.

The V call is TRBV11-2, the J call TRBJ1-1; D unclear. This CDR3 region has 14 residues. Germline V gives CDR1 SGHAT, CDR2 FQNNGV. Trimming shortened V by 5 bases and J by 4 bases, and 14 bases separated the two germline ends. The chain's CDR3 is CASSAQEGSTEAFF. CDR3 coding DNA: TGTGCCAGCAGCGCGCAGGAGGGCAGCACTGAAGCTTTCTTT.

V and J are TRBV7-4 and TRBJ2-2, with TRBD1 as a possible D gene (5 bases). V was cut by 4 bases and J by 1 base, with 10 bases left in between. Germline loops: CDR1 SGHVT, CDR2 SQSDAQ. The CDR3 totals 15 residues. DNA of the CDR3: TGTGCCAGCAGCTGGCCCGACAGGAACACCGGGGAGCTGTTTTTT. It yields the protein CASSWPDRNTGELFF.

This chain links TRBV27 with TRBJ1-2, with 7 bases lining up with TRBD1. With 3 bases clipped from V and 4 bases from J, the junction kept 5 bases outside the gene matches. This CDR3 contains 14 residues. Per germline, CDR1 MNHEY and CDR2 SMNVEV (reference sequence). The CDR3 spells CASSFSWDSYGYTF. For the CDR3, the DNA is TGTGCCAGCAGTTTTTCATGGGACAGCTATGGCTACACCTTC.

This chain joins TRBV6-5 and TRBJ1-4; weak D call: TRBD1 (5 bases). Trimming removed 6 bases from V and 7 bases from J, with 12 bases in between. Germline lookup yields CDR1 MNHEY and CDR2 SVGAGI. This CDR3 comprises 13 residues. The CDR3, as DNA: TGTGCCAGCAGGGCAGGGCGAGGTGAAAAACTGTTTTTT. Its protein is CASRAGRGEKLFF.

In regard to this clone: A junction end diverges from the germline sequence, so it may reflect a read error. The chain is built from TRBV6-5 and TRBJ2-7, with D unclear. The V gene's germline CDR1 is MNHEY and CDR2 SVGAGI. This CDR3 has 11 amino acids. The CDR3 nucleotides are TGTGCCAGCAGTCCCTCCTCCGAGCAGTACTTC. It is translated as CASSPSSEQYF.

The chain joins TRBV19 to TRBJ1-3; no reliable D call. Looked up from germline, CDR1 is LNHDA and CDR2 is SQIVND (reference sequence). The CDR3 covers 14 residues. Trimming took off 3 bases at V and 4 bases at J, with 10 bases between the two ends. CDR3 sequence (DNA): TGTGCCAGTAGTATCGTGGGCTCGGGAAACACCATATATTTT. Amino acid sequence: CASSIVGSGNTIYF.